Presented here are 29 T cell receptor beta chains from one specimen sequenced in a study of PD-1 blockade in mismatch repair-deficient tumors. As for time point: approximately 9-day in vitro stimulation with candidate neoantigen peptide 6. Sequencing used immunoSEQ multiplex PCR; TCRdb keeps in-frame clones, though not all of them. This table holds about 15,000 clones, roughly 86% found once. Their cognate antigens are unknown. This specimen was cells cultured in vitro, taken from a patient treated with pembrolizumab. The receptors were sampled from an adult with mismatch repair-deficient cancer.

This chain joins TRBV18 and TRBJ2-7; TRBD2 aligns across 10 bases. The CDR3 length is 16 residues. The germline gives CDR1 KGHSH, CDR2 LQKENI. V lost 3 bases to trimming and J lost 0 bases; unmatched junction nucleotides: 5. The CDR3 protein is CASSPAGTSDSYEQYF. CDR3 in DNA: TGTGCCAGCTCACCGGCCGGGACTAGCGACTCCTACGAGCAGTACTTC.

This clone was observed a handful of times. The CDR3 DNA sequence: TGCGCCAGCAGCTGGGGGGTAGGTAACACTGAAGCTTTCTTT. Its translation is CASSWGVGNTEAFF. The chain joins TRBV4-1 to TRBJ1-1; TRBD1 is a possible D gene (5 bases). The CDR3 runs to 14 residues. CDR1 is MGHRA, CDR2 YSYEKL, per germline. Between the trimmed V and J ends, which lost 5 bases and 2 bases, there was a span of 12 bases.

V gene TRBV6-6 combines with J gene TRBJ1-3; D call uncertain. V was clipped by 5 bases and J by 0 bases, with 11 bases between them. This CDR3 is 15 amino acids long. Germline CDR1 is MNHNY and CDR2 is SVGAGI (reference sequence). The CDR3 nucleotides are TGTGCCAGCAGTGCCACCAGTAACTCTGGAAACACCATATATTTT. It codes for CASSATSNSGNTIYF.

The chain links TRBV27 to TRBJ2-1; a possible D gene is TRBD1 (5 bases). CDR1 is MNHEY, CDR2 SMNVEV, per germline (reference sequence). The CDR3 is made up of 13 amino acids. The V end lost 5 bases, the J end lost 4 bases, and 9 bases lay between the germline ends. Here the CDR3 DNA reads TGTGCCAGCAGTCCCGACAGTTACAATGAGCAGTTCTTC. This encodes CASSPDSYNEQFF.

CDR3 DNA: TGTGCCAGTAGTATAGGTTTGAAGGGGAGCTCTGGAAACACCATATATTTT. It translates to CASSIGLKGSSGNTIYF. The rearrangement uses TRBV19 and TRBJ1-3; tentatively, D is TRBD1 (5 bases). CDR1 and CDR2 (germline): LNHDA, SQIVND (reference sequence). V was cut by 1 base and J by 0 bases, with 13 bases left in between. CDR3 length: 17 amino acids. Drawing the rest from reference TRBV19 and TRBJ1-3, the complete variable domain is DGGITQSPKYLFRKEGQNVTLSCEQNLNHDAMYWYRQDPGQGLRLIYYSQIVNDFQKGDIAEGYSVSREKKESFPLTVTSAQKNPTAFYLCASSIGLKGSSGNTIYFGEGSWLTVV.

The chain combines TRBV6-6 with TRBJ2-6, with D hard to call. Trimming pared 6 bases from V and 0 bases from J, leaving 3 bases between. CDR3 size: 13 residues. Germline-derived CDR1 and CDR2 are MNHNY and SVGAGI (reference sequence). CDR3 region: CASSSSGANVLTF. As DNA, the CDR3 is TGTGCCAGCAGCAGCTCTGGGGCCAACGTCCTGACTTTC.

J is TRBJ2-3 and V is TRBV27; the D gene is possibly TRBD1 (5 bases). CDR1 MNHEY and CDR2 SMNVEV come from the germline V gene (reference sequence). The CDR3 is 14 amino acids. Trimming shortened V by 2 bases and J by 6 bases, and 12 bases separated the two germline ends. The CDR3 spells CASSLLAGLDTQYF. The CDR3, as DNA: TGTGCCAGCAGTTTACTCGCAGGGCTGGATACGCAGTATTTT.

The V call is TRBV27, the J call TRBJ1-5; TRBD1 matches at 7 bases. The J segment lost 7 bases and the V segment lost 5 bases, leaving 5 bases of the junction unmatched. The CDR3 is 13 amino acids. The germline V gene encodes CDR1 MNHEY and CDR2 SMNVEV (reference sequence). The CDR3 DNA is TGTGCCAGCAGTGTACAGGGGCTACAGCCCCAGCATTTT. This encodes CASSVQGLQPQHF.

The gene calls are TRBV4-1 and TRBJ2-4, with 13 bases identical to TRBD2. The ends lost 0 bases at V and 2 bases at J; junction bases unmatched: 7. The CDR3 is made up of 19 amino acids. CDR1 and CDR2 from the germline V gene are MGHRA and YSYEKL. The CDR3 protein is CASSQDPGLAGIPKNIQYF. The CDR3 region has the DNA TGCGCCAGCAGCCAAGATCCGGGACTAGCGGGAATTCCCAAAAACATTCAGTACTTC.

The gene calls are TRBV7-3 and TRBJ1-6, with 7 positions matching TRBD1. Germline CDR1 is SGHTA and CDR2 is FQGTGA. There are 15 residues in the CDR3. The V gene end was trimmed by 2 bases and the J gene end by 9 bases; junction bases not matched to a gene: 7. For the CDR3, the DNA is TGTGCCAGCAGCTTACAGGGGGGGCTTGGTTCACCCCTCCACTTT. It yields the protein CASSLQGGLGSPLHF.

The chain carries TRBV11-1 and TRBJ2-7, with D tentatively TRBD1 or TRBD2 (7 bases each). Germline lookup yields CDR1 SGHAT and CDR2 FQDESV (reference sequence). V was cut by 5 bases and J by 2 bases, with 16 bases left in between. This CDR3 comprises 15 residues. The CDR3 region has the DNA TGTGCCAGCAGCCGCGGCGGGGGACAGACCTACGAGCAGTACTTC. It is translated as CASSRGGGQTYEQYF.

The chain is built from TRBV28 and TRBJ1-2, with D maybe TRBD1 (6 bases). Trimming removed 5 bases from V and 4 bases from J, with 11 bases in between. Germline V gene lookup returns CDR1 MDHEN and CDR2 SYDVKM. CDR3 length: 13 amino acids. Here the CDR3 reads CASSIGGRYGYTF. The CDR3 DNA reads TGTGCCAGCAGTATTGGGGGGCGCTATGGCTACACCTTC.

The chain has TRBV10-2 and TRBJ2-2; 10 bases match TRBD1. The germline V gene has CDR1 WSHSY and CDR2 SAAADI. With 5 bases clipped from V and 9 bases from J, the junction kept 9 bases outside the gene matches. CDR3 length: 15 residues. The CDR3 DNA follows: TGCGCCAGCAGTTCCACGGACAGGGGGGGTCGGGAGCTGTTTTTT. Amino acid sequence: CASSSTDRGGRELFF.

This rearrangement joins TRBV2 to TRBJ2-3, with D perhaps TRBD2 (6 bases). Trimming shortened V by 8 bases and J by 6 bases, and 15 bases separated the two germline ends. Germline CDR1 SNHLY, CDR2 FYNNEI. This CDR3 contains 13 residues. The CDR3 loop is CASGPLGGDTQYF. CDR3 nucleotide sequence: TGTGCCAGCGGGCCTCTTGGGGGGGATACGCAGTATTTT.

This chain connects TRBV14 to TRBJ1-2; D call uncertain. CDR1 is SGHDN and CDR2 is FVKESK in the germline V gene. The CDR3 has 15 amino acids. The V and J ends lost 1 base and 3 bases respectively, with 12 bases between them. The CDR3: CASSQGLRVDYGYTF. Here the CDR3 DNA reads TGTGCCAGCAGCCAAGGATTACGGGTTGACTATGGCTACACCTTC.

This chain links TRBV4-1 with TRBJ2-5, with 7 bases fitting TRBD1. Judging by the DNA end, TRBJ2-7 fits better; the J call may be wrong. This CDR3 has 15 residues. Per the germline V gene, CDR1 is MGHRA and CDR2 is YSYEKL. As DNA, the CDR3 is TGCGCCAGCAGCCAAATTCACAGGGGATCCTACGAGCAGTACTTC. Translating gives CASSQIHRGSYEQYF.

This chain joins TRBV5-1 and TRBJ2-4; 9 bases align to TRBD2. The CDR3 consists of 15 residues. V trimming: 7 bases; J trimming: 1 base; junction bases outside the gene matches: 6. Germline assignment: CDR1 SGHRS and CDR2 YFSETQ. CDR3 sequence: CASCSGGGAKNIQYF. The DNA of the CDR3 is TGCGCCAGCTGTAGCGGGGGAGGGGCCAAAAACATTCAGTACTTC.

Details on this clone: At one end the junction does not follow the germline gene, possibly because of a read error. This chain links TRBV7-3 with TRBJ2-1, with TRBD2 matching over 11 bases. The CDR3 length is 15 residues. Germline V lookup: CDR1 SGHTA, CDR2 FQGTGA. The CDR3 region has the DNA TGTGCCAGCAGCATAACCGGGACTAGCGGCAATGAGCAGTTCTTC. It translates to CASSITGTSGNEQFF.

The chain has TRBV21-1 and TRBJ1-3; TRBD1, as called in the table, went unchecked against the DNA. TRBV21-1 represents a pseudogene. The CDR3 is made up of 18 amino acids. CDR3 sequence (DNA): TGTGCCAGCAGCAAAAGAGGGGACAGGGGAGACTCTGGAAACACCATATATTTT. Translation: CASSKRGDRGDSGNTIYF.

The chain carries TRBV30 and TRBJ1-1; no reliable D call. This CDR3 comprises 13 residues. V shed 0 bases and J shed 2 bases, with 7 bases lying between them. Germline V lookup: CDR1 GTSNPN, CDR2 SVGIG (reference sequence). The CDR3 region is CAWSVIGNTEAFF. The CDR3 nucleotides are TGTGCCTGGAGTGTAATCGGTAACACTGAAGCTTTCTTT. Full variable domain (remainder filled in from reference TRBV30 and TRBJ1-1): SQTIHQWPATLVQPVGSPLSLECTVEGTSNPNLYWYRQAAGRGLQLLFYSVGIGQISSEVPQNLSASRPQDRQFILSSKKLLLSDSGFYLCAWSVIGNTEAFFGQGTRLTVV.

This chain connects TRBV29-1 to TRBJ1-4; D may be TRBD1 (5 bases). The CDR3 spans 13 residues. V shed 6 bases and J shed 3 bases, with 11 bases lying between them. Germline values: CDR1 SQVTM, CDR2 ANQGSEA. CDR3 protein: CSVRGAANEKLFF. CDR3 DNA sequence: TGCAGCGTGAGGGGTGCGGCTAATGAAAAACTGTTTTTT.

This clone appeared a single time. This chain uses TRBV14 with TRBJ2-2; D gene uncertain. The CDR3 has 13 residues. Germline V CDR1 and CDR2: SGHDN, FVKESK. Deletions cut 2 bases from V and 5 bases from J, with 6 bases between. The CDR3 loop reads CASSQRRTGELFF. The CDR3 DNA reads TGTGCCAGCAGCCAACGTCGGACCGGGGAGCTGTTTTTT. The variable domain in full, completed from reference TRBV14 and TRBJ2-2, reads EAGVTQFPSHSVIEKGQTVTLRCDPISGHDNLYWYRRVMGKEIKFLLHFVKESKQDESGMPNNRFLAERTGGTYSTLKVQPAELEDSGVYFCASSQRRTGELFFGEGSRLTVL.

V and J are TRBV4-2 and TRBJ1-1; 9 bases are a match to TRBD1. This CDR3 comprises 15 residues. V gave up 3 bases and J gave up 5 bases; unmatched junction bases: 7. In germline, CDR1 is LGHNA, CDR2 YNFKEQ. The DNA of the CDR3 is TGTGCCAGCAGCCACCGACAGGGGGAAGAGACTGAAGCTTTCTTT. This gives the protein CASSHRQGEETEAFF.

The V and J genes are TRBV7-6 and TRBJ2-7; TRBD2 aligns across 11 bases. The CDR3 consists of 18 residues. Germline V CDR1 and CDR2: SGHVS, FNYEAQ. J was trimmed by 4 bases and V by 1 base; bases with no gene match: 12. Here the CDR3 DNA reads TGTGCCAGCAGCTTAGGGCCTGTAACTAGCGGGAGTATTTACGAGCAGTACTTC. Its protein product is CASSLGPVTSGSIYEQYF.

This sequence joins TRBV15 and TRBJ2-3; D is undetermined. Trimming removed 3 bases from V and 7 bases from J, with 8 bases in between. The CDR3 sequence is 12 residues long. The V gene's germline CDR1 is LNHNV and CDR2 YYDKDF (reference sequence). The DNA of the CDR3 is TGTGCCACCAGCAGCTCCGGCTATACGCAGTATTTT. It is translated as CATSSSGYTQYF.

V gene TRBV28 combines with J gene TRBJ2-7, with TRBD1 matching over 8 bases. V shed 8 bases and J 0 bases; nucleotides not matched to a gene: 9. Germline V CDR1 and CDR2: MDHEN, SYDVKM. CDR3 size: 15 residues. The CDR3 is CASDPADRVSYEQYF. CDR3 in DNA: TGTGCCAGCGACCCGGCGGACAGGGTCTCCTACGAGCAGTACTTC.

V gene TRBV7-2 combines with J gene TRBJ2-6; D is perhaps TRBD2 (6 bases). The V gene lost 3 bases and the J gene lost 0 bases, with 6 bases spanning the gap. The CDR3 runs 15 residues. Germline values: CDR1 SGHTA, CDR2 FQGNSA. CDR3 in DNA: TGTGCCAGCAGCTTCGGGGGCTCTGGGGCCAACGTCCTGACTTTC. This encodes CASSFGGSGANVLTF. The full variable domain, in which reference TRBV7-2 and TRBJ2-6 provide the parts outside the CDR3, is GAGVSQSPSNKVTEKGKDVELRCDPISGHTALYWYRQSLGQGLEFLIYFQGNSAPDKSGLPSDRFSAERTGGSVSTLTIQRTQQEDSAVYLCASSFGGSGANVLTFGAGSRLTVL.

The chain has TRBV4-2 and TRBJ2-3, with 7 bases fitting TRBD1. Germline V gene sequence: CDR1 LGHNA, CDR2 YNFKEQ. CDR3 length: 16 amino acids. V was clipped by 1 base and J by 0 bases; unmatched bases: 4. CDR3 protein: CASSQGQGVSTDTQYF. As DNA, the CDR3 is TGTGCCAGCAGCCAAGGCCAGGGGGTCAGCACAGATACGCAGTATTTT.

The V gene is TRBV7-8, the J gene TRBJ1-2; 7 bases fit TRBD1. This CDR3 comprises 15 residues. Germline assignment: CDR1 SGHVS and CDR2 FQNEAQ. The V gene end was trimmed by 1 base and the J gene end by 3 bases; junction bases not matched to a gene: 5. CDR3 amino acids: CASSLEGTEYYGYTF. The CDR3 region has the DNA TGTGCCAGCAGCTTAGAGGGGACAGAGTACTATGGCTACACCTTC.